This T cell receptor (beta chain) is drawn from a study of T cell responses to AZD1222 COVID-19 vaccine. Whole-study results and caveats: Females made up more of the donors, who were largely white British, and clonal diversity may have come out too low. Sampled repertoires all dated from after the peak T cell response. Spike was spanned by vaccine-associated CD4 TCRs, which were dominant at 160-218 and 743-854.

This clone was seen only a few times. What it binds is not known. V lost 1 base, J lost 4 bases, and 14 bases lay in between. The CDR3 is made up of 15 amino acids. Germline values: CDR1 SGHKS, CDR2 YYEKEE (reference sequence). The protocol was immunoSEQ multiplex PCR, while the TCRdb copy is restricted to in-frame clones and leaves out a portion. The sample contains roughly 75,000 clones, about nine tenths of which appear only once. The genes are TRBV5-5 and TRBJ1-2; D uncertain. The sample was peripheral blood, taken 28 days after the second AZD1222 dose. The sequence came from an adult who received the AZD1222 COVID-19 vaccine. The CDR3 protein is CASSLLVEGFYGYTF. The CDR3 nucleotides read TGTGCCAGCAGCTTGCTGGTGGAGGGCTTCTATGGCTACACCTTC.